Listed below are T cell receptor beta chains from one sample, sequenced in a study of CD8+CD57+ T cells in acquired aplastic anemia. In TCRdb, the reads were re-called with MiXCR into one record per CDR3 protein. The sample holds some 220,000 distinct CDR3 sequences, approximately 35% seen once. The sample taken for sequencing was sorted CD4+, CD8+, or CD8+CD57+ T cells (not recorded which) from PBMCs. All receptors come from a human donor in good health, serving as a control. Both conserved end residues are part of each CDR3. A D gene is named only where the DNA matches it firmly. Expanded clones are given a class, and other clones once, few, many or no size at all.

clone_size d_call j_call cdr3_length v_call cdr3_aa cdr3_nt
NA NA TRBJ2-6 12 TRBV29-1 CSVEVGANVLTF TGCAGCGTTGAAGTCGGGGCCAACGTCCTGACTTTC
many NA TRBJ1-1 14 TRBV4-1 CASSQGETNTEAFF TGCGCCAGCAGCCAAGGGGAAACGAACACTGAAGCTTTCTTT
NA NA TRBJ1-6 11 TRBV28 CASRQISPLHF TGTGCCAGCAGACAGATTTCACCCCTCCACTTT
NA NA TRBJ2-3 14 TRBV7-6 CASSLEQFADTQYF TGTGCCAGCAGCTTAGAACAGTTCGCGGATACGCAGTATTTT
many NA TRBJ1-3 14 TRBV11-2 CASSNSLSGNTIYF TGTGCCAGCAGCAACAGCCTCTCTGGAAACACCATATATTTT
many TRBD1 TRBJ1-2 14 TRBV20-1 CSATTGTENYGYTF TGCAGTGCTACCACCGGGACAGAGAACTATGGCTACACCTTC
many NA TRBJ1-3 14 TRBV9 CASSVVGYGNTIYF TGTGCCAGCAGCGTAGTGGGCTACGGAAACACCATATATTTT
many NA TRBJ2-3 12 TRBV6-1 CASRSSTDTQYF TGTGCCAGCAGGTCTTCCACAGATACGCAGTATTTT
NA TRBD1 TRBJ1-1 16 TRBV30 CAWSGGTGKGDTEAFF TGTGCCTGGAGTGGGGGGACAGGGAAGGGGGACACTGAAGCTTTCTTT
many NA TRBJ2-2 13 TRBV7-3 CASSGSVPGELFF TGTGCCAGCAGCGGGTCTGTGCCCGGGGAGCTGTTTTTT
NA TRBD1 TRBJ1-2 13 TRBV7-9 CSVGPQGGYGYTF TGCAGCGTTGGGCCCCAGGGGGGCTATGGCTACACCTTC
NA NA TRBJ2-5 11 TRBV25-1 CASGWAETQYF TGTGCCAGCGGGTGGGCGGAGACCCAGTACTTC
NA NA TRBJ1-4 13 TRBV5-1 CASSPFGEGVQFF TGCGCCAGCAGCCCCTTTGGGGAGGGGGTACAGTTTTTT
many TRBD1 TRBJ1-1 14 TRBV29-1 CSVEDRDSGTEAFF TGCAGCGTTGAAGATCGGGACAGTGGCACTGAAGCTTTCTTT
NA TRBD1 TRBJ1-5 15 TRBV20-1 CSAREPGQVSQPQRF TGCAGTGCTAGGGAACCGGGACAGGTCAGTCAGCCCCAGCGTTTT
NA TRBD2 TRBJ2-5 15 TRBV18 CASSPIAGREETQYF TGTGCCAGCTCACCGATAGCGGGGCGGGAAGAGACCCAGTACTTC
NA NA TRBJ2-7 14 TRBV29-1 CSVVVIGISYEQYF TGCAGCGTTGTAGTAATTGGGATCTCCTACGAGCAGTACTTC
many NA TRBJ2-1 16 TRBV5-1 CASSLYAISSYNEQFF TGCGCCAGCAGCTTGTATGCAATTAGCTCCTACAATGAGCAGTTCTTC
NA NA TRBJ1-2 13 TRBV30 CAWSRVFRYCYTF TGTGCCTGGAGTAGAGTTTTTCGCTATTGCTACACCTTC
NA TRBD1 TRBJ1-3 17 TRBV5-4 CASSLWTGTGAGNTIYF TGTGCCAGCAGCTTGTGGACCGGGACAGGGGCTGGAAACACCATATATTTT
many NA TRBJ1-2 15 TRBV6-4 CASSDRPDRNYGYTF TGTGCCAGCAGTGACCGACCGGACAGAAACTATGGCTACACCTTC
NA NA TRBJ1-1 15 TRBV11-2 CASSLDLGSETEAFF TGTGCCAGCAGCTTAGATTTAGGCTCGGAGACTGAAGCTTTCTTT
NA NA TRBJ1-2 14 TRBV24-1 CATSDSGSDYGYTF TGTGCCACCAGTGATTCAGGGTCAGACTATGGCTACACCTTC
many NA TRBJ1-6 15 TRBV9 CASSVVDSPISPLHF TGTGCCAGCAGCGTAGTGGACTCACCGATTTCACCCCTCCACTTT
NA NA TRBJ1-2 15 TRBV7-2 CASSFPYAGEHGYTF TGTGCCAGCAGCTTCCCCTATGCAGGGGAACATGGCTACACCTTC
NA TRBD1 TRBJ2-7 15 TRBV24-1 CATSDGGQGGYEQYF TGTGCCACCAGTGATGGGGGACAGGGGGGCTACGAGCAGTACTTC
many NA TRBJ1-2 14 TRBV5-1 CASSTTSHTYGYTF TGCGCCAGCAGCACTACCTCACACACCTATGGCTACACCTTC
NA TRBD1 TRBJ1-6 14 TRBV6-1 CASRGTATNSPLHF TGTGCCAGCAGAGGGACAGCTACCAATTCACCCCTCCACTTT
NA NA TRBJ1-2 15 TRBV19 CASSITDRANYGYTF TGTGCCAGTAGTATAACCGACAGAGCTAACTATGGCTACACCTTC
few NA TRBJ2-7 12 TRBV7-8 CASSFRGAEQYF TGTGCCAGCAGTTTTCGGGGGGCCGAGCAGTACTTC
NA NA TRBJ2-1 13 TRBV5-1 CASSFLGEGEQFF TGCGCCAGCAGCTTTCTCGGGGAAGGTGAGCAGTTCTTC
many NA TRBJ1-5 13 TRBV29-1 CSVKGDSNQPQHF TGCAGCGTTAAGGGTGATAGCAATCAGCCCCAGCATTTT
NA TRBD1 TRBJ2-3 16 TRBV10-3 CASSYRGTGSTDTQYF TGTGCCAGCAGTTACCGGGGGACAGGGTCCACAGATACGCAGTATTTT
many TRBD1 TRBJ1-2 14 TRBV6-1 CASRDRQTVGGYTF TGTGCCAGCAGGGACAGGCAGACCGTCGGTGGCTACACCTTC
NA NA TRBJ1-3 15 TRBV29-1 CSVEDVTRSGNTIYF TGCAGCGTTGAAGACGTCACACGCTCTGGAAACACCATATATTTT
NA NA TRBJ2-5 11 TRBV7-2 CASSQGRTQYF TGTGCCAGCAGCCAGGGCAGGACCCAGTACTTC
few TRBD1 TRBJ1-2 18 TRBV5-4 CASSVGMAGGTGNYGYTF TGTGCCAGCAGCGTGGGTATGGCAGGGGGCACTGGTAACTATGGCTACACCTTC
many NA TRBJ1-4 11 TRBV20-1 CSASWGEKLFF TGCAGTGCTAGTTGGGGGGAAAAACTGTTTTTT
few NA TRBJ1-1 15 TRBV9 CASSHSGGLNTEAFF TGTGCCAGCTCACATTCCGGGGGCTTGAACACTGAAGCTTTCTTT
NA NA TRBJ1-2 13 TRBV7-9 CASSLKGDYGYTF TGTGCCAGCAGCTTGAAAGGTGACTATGGCTACACCTTC
many NA TRBJ2-7 13 TRBV10-1 CASSNQGFNEQYF TGCGCCAGCAGTAACCAGGGATTCAACGAGCAGTACTTC
NA TRBD1 TRBJ2-7 16 TRBV12-3/TRBV12-4 CASDGLTGTGGSEQYF TGTGCCAGCGACGGCCTGACCGGGACAGGGGGCTCCGAGCAGTACTTC
few TRBD2 TRBJ2-5 17 TRBV3-1 CASSQDLGGGAGETQYF TGTGCCAGCAGCCAAGATCTCGGCGGGGGGGCGGGAGAGACCCAGTACTTC
many NA TRBJ2-5 14 TRBV11-2 CASSPDRAGQTQYF TGTGCCAGCAGTCCAGACAGGGCGGGACAGACCCAGTACTTC
NA NA TRBJ1-1 18 TRBV10-3 CAAAGRPDSLNLNTEAFF TGTGCCGCAGCCGGGCGACCCGACAGTTTAAACCTGAACACTGAAGCTTTCTTT